The entry below describes one TCR beta chain. Its antigen is unidentified. The PCR made use of 60 Vbeta and 13 Jbeta primers. Sequenced by immunoSEQ multiplex PCR; TCRdb stores in-frame clones only, minus some. Of roughly 80,000 clones in the sample, about 69% were seen once. Trimming left V 7 bases short and J 10 bases short, with 22 bases between. The CDR3 spans 14 residues. The V gene's germline CDR1 is SNHLY and CDR2 FYNNEI. The sample comes from a study of cytomegalovirus exposure and HLA in healthy donors. Study-level findings and limits: Later, an analysis showed that TCR beta chains associated with HLA were more clonally expanded than others that were equally common.

The rearrangement links TRBV2 to TRBJ2-5; TRBD1 might be the D (5 bases). The source of this sequence is a woman in her 40s in good health and CMV-seropositive. Material for sequencing was PBMCs. CDR3 sequence reads: CASIPDSSMVDQYF. The CDR3 DNA reads as TGTGCCAGCATCCCCGACAGCAGTATGGTTGACCAGTACTTC.